The 29 T cell receptor beta chains given below trace back to one sample, sequenced in a study of regulatory T cells in long-lasting Graves disease. Library construction for TCR beta used iRepertoire HTBI primers and Arm-PCR of CDR3 regions. TCRdb used MiXCR to reprocess the multiplex PCR reads, holding one entry per CDR3 protein. Of fewer than 350,000 distinct CDR3 sequences in the sample, about 20% are singletons; the top ten hold about 40%. As to time point: newly diagnosed GD, antithyroid drugs for less than 3 months. Isolated PBMC RNA provided the starting material for the TCR library. Sample: peripheral blood mononuclear cells (PBMCs), taken at new diagnosis, from a patient treated with antithyroid drugs. The origin of the receptors is a female donor with Graves disease.

There are a few counts of this clonotype. The gene calls are TRBV12-3 or TRBV12-4 and TRBJ2-7; tentatively, D is TRBD1 or TRBD2 (6 bases each). This CDR3 comprises 13 residues. Trimming took 6 bases from V and 3 from J, leaving 12 bases between them. CDR3 amino acids: CASRQGGGYEQYF. CDR3 coding DNA: TGTGCCAGCAGACAGGGAGGCGGCTACGAGCAGTACTTC.

Many counts were recorded for this clonotype. One end of the junction fails to match germline, which may point to a read error. V and J are TRBV5-1 and TRBJ1-4; D call uncertain. The CDR3 spans 14 residues. Germline CDR1 SGHRS, CDR2 YFSETQ. The CDR3 sequence is CASSLGGSNEKLFF. The CDR3 DNA reads as TGTGCCAGCAGCTTAGGCGGGAGCAATGAAAAACTGTTTTTT.

This clonotype was picked up many times. The chain has TRBV19 and TRBJ1-5; D might be TRBD1 (6 bases). V lost 3 bases, J lost 1 base, and 10 bases lay in between. CDR3 length: 15 amino acids. The germline gives CDR1 LNHDA, CDR2 SQIVND (reference sequence). The CDR3 DNA reads TGTGCCAGTAGTATTTACGGACAGAGCAATCAGCCCCAGCATTTT. It codes for CASSIYGQSNQPQHF.

This clonotype was seen repeatedly, ten times or more. This chain uses TRBV19 with TRBJ1-5, with 11 bases fitting TRBD1. V lost 7 bases and J lost 4; bases outside the gene matches: 12. Germline V CDR1 and CDR2: LNHDA, SQIVND (reference sequence). CDR3 length equals 17 residues. The CDR3 nucleotides read TGTGCCAGTATGGGGACAGGACAGGGGGCGTTTAATCAGCCCCAGCATTTT. This encodes CASMGTGQGAFNQPQHF.

This clonotype was counted many times. The rearrangement uses TRBV2 and TRBJ2-5, with D unresolved. The germline V gene encodes CDR1 SNHLY and CDR2 FYNNEI. With 2 bases removed from V and 3 bases from J, the gap between germline ends came to 16 bases. There are 16 residues in the CDR3. The CDR3 region has the DNA TGTGCCAGCAGTGAAAGTTCTGGGATTATCAAAGAGACCCAGTACTTC. Translation: CASSESSGIIKETQYF.

This clonotype has a count of ten or more. The chain recombines TRBV19 with TRBJ2-5, with D possibly matching TRBD2 (5 bases). CDR1 is LNHDA and CDR2 is SQIVND in the germline V gene (reference sequence). The CDR3 length is 14 residues. V was shortened by 4 bases and J by 5 bases, with 14 bases between the two germline ends. The CDR3 region is CASSREPPSETQYF. The CDR3 DNA follows: TGTGCCAGTAGTAGGGAGCCCCCCTCTGAGACCCAGTACTTC. The variable domain in full, completed from reference TRBV19 and TRBJ2-5, reads DGGITQSPKYLFRKEGQNVTLSCEQNLNHDAMYWYRQDPGQGLRLIYYSQIVNDFQKGDIAEGYSVSREKKESFPLTVTSAQKNPTAFYLCASSREPPSETQYFGPGTRLLVL.

This clonotype has at least ten counts. This chain joins TRBV11-2 and TRBJ1-4; 9 bases map to TRBD1. J was trimmed by 5 bases and V by 4 bases; bases with no gene match: 11. Germline V lookup: CDR1 SGHAT, CDR2 FQNNGV. This CDR3 spans 17 amino acids. CDR3 in DNA: TGTGCCAGCAGCTCCGGTCCCGGGACAGGGTCGAATGAAAAACTGTTTTTT. Translating gives CASSSGPGTGSNEKLFF.

Comment on this clonotype: A much larger clone is a single base away; this may be a read error. The genes are TRBV9 and TRBJ1-2; no reliable D call. This CDR3 has 13 residues. Germline loops: CDR1 SGDLS, CDR2 YYNGEE. V lost 2 bases, J lost 6 bases, and 11 bases lay in between. The CDR3 sequence is CASSVGGSNGYTF. CDR3 in DNA: TGTGCCAGCAGCGTGGGCGGCTCCAATGGCTACACCTTC.

The sample holds many counts of this clonotype. The V call is TRBV3-1, the J call TRBJ2-3; tentatively, D is TRBD2 (5 bases). This CDR3 is 16 amino acids long. Between the trimmed V and J ends, which lost 7 bases and 0 bases, there was a span of 17 bases. CDR1 and CDR2 from the germline V gene are LGHDT and YNNKEL (reference sequence). Here the CDR3 DNA reads TGTGCCAGCAATCGAGGTGGAGGAGTGAGCACAGATACGCAGTATTTT. Residues: CASNRGGGVSTDTQYF.

This clonotype has ten or more counts. V gene TRBV11-2 combines with J gene TRBJ1-3; unclear D gene. CDR3 length equals 12 residues. Germline CDR1 SGHAT, CDR2 FQNNGV. The CDR3 DNA reads as TGTGCAACTTCTTACTCTGGAAACACCATATATTTT. Its protein is CATSYSGNTIYF. Using reference TRBV11-2 and TRBJ1-3 for the parts outside the CDR3, the full variable domain is EAGVAQSPRYKIIEKRQSVAFWCNPISGHATLYWYQQILGQGPKLLIQFQNNGVVDDSQLPKDRFSAERLKGVDSTLKIQPAKLEDSAVYLCATSYSGNTIYFGEGSWLTVV.

The rearrangement joins TRBV20-1 to TRBJ1-2; perhaps TRBD1 as D (5 bases). The CDR3 length is 14 residues. Looked up from germline, CDR1 is DFQATT and CDR2 is SNEGSKA (reference sequence). Trimming removed 2 bases at V and 8 bases at J, with 18 bases between. The CDR3 region is CSARLGLGRGGYTF. The CDR3 bases are TGCAGTGCTAGACTAGGGCTGGGGAGGGGAGGCTACACCTTC.

The chain uses TRBV11-3 and TRBJ1-1, with 8 nucleotides matching TRBD1. The CDR3 has 16 amino acids. Germline lookup yields CDR1 SGHNT and CDR2 YENEEA. The V and J ends lost 5 bases and 3 bases, in that order; junction bases with no gene match: 11. The DNA of the CDR3 is TGTGCCAGCAGCCCCCCCCTCGACAGGGGTGACACTGAAGCTTTCTTT. Translated: CASSPPLDRGDTEAFF.

As concerns this clonotype: This may arise from a read error, as a much more abundant clone is one base away. The chain joins TRBV11-2 to TRBJ2-5; D possibly corresponds to TRBD1 (5 bases). The germline CDR1 and CDR2 sequences are SGHAT and FQNNGV. The CDR3 sequence is 14 residues long. CDR3 DNA: TGTGCCAACAGCTTATCCAGGGTAGCAGAGACCCAGTACTTC. The encoded protein is CANSLSRVAETQYF.

This clonotype has just a few counts. The chain links TRBV27 to TRBJ2-2, with a weak D call TRBD2 (7 bases). The CDR3 runs 16 residues. The germline gives CDR1 MNHEY, CDR2 SMNVEV (reference sequence). The germline V and J ends were trimmed by 2 bases and 0 bases, with 10 bases remaining between them. The CDR3: CASSLIGGANTGELFF. CDR3 DNA sequence: TGTGCCAGCAGTTTAATAGGGGGGGCGAACACCGGGGAGCTGTTTTTT.

Ten or more counts support this clonotype. V usage is TRBV12-3 or TRBV12-4 and J usage is TRBJ2-7; D is possibly TRBD2 (7 bases). The CDR3 runs to 17 residues. V lost 6 bases and J 0 bases, leaving 21 bases between the germline ends. CDR3 residues: CASSFSGTSTISYEQYF. The CDR3 nucleotides read TGTGCCAGCAGCTTCAGCGGGACATCTACTATCTCCTACGAGCAGTACTTC.

This chain connects TRBV5-6 to TRBJ2-7, with D possibly called TRBD1 or TRBD2 (5 bases each). From germline, CDR1 is SGHDT and CDR2 YYEEEE. CDR3 length: 16 residues. With 0 bases removed from V and 0 bases from J, the gap between germline ends came to 13 bases. The chain's CDR3 is CASSLDRGRTSYEQYF. DNA for the CDR3: TGTGCCAGCAGCTTGGATAGGGGACGGACCTCCTACGAGCAGTACTTC.

This clonotype was counted at least ten times. This chain links TRBV4-1 with TRBJ2-1; 9 bases match TRBD2. Looked up from germline, CDR1 is MGHRA and CDR2 is YSYEKL. V was pared by 1 base and J by 6 bases, with 7 bases of the junction left unmatched. The CDR3 runs to 16 residues. The CDR3 loop is CASSQGGQAGGNEQFF. In DNA form, the CDR3 reads TGCGCCAGCAGCCAAGGGGGGCAAGCGGGAGGCAATGAGCAGTTCTTC.

In this sample, this clonotype turned up many times. The chain uses TRBV29-1 and TRBJ1-4, with D hard to call. The CDR3 spans 13 residues. V gave up 4 bases and J gave up 8 bases, with 14 bases separating them. Germline values: CDR1 SQVTM, CDR2 ANQGSEA. In DNA form, the CDR3 reads TGCAGCGTTGGTGGTCCGGGCGGAGAAAAACTGTTTTTT. Its protein product is CSVGGPGGEKLFF.

This clonotype appeared a few times. The chain combines TRBV3-1 with TRBJ2-7; 10 bases fit TRBD2. The CDR3 totals 17 residues. Trimming took 6 bases from V and 1 from J; bases not matched to a gene: 12. Germline assignment: CDR1 LGHDT and CDR2 YNNKEL (reference sequence). For the CDR3, the DNA is TGTGCCAGCAGTCTTTTGCCGCTACTAGCGGGATCCTACGAGCAGTACTTC. Translated: CASSLLPLLAGSYEQYF.

The chain carries TRBV4-1 and TRBJ2-2; a weak D match, TRBD2 (6 bases). V was cut by 2 bases and J by 4 bases, with 20 bases left in between. This CDR3 comprises 18 residues. CDR1 is MGHRA and CDR2 is YSYEKL in the germline V gene. CDR3 protein: CASSQRGITGGTTGELFF. In DNA, the CDR3 is TGCGCCAGCAGCCAAAGAGGAATAACAGGCGGGACCACCGGGGAGCTGTTTTTT.

This clonotype was observed many times. The J gene is TRBJ1-1, the V gene TRBV6-1, with no clear D. The CDR3 is made up of 15 amino acids. V shed 5 bases and J shed 0 bases, with 13 bases lying between them. The germline gives CDR1 MNHNS, CDR2 SASEGT. CDR3 DNA: TGTGCCAGCAGTCTCACGCTCACTATGAACACTGAAGCTTTCTTT. Protein sequence: CASSLTLTMNTEAFF.

This clonotype was seen only a few times. Mismatch with germline at one junction end may stem from a read error. This chain joins TRBV28 and TRBJ2-5; 7 bases match TRBD2. This CDR3 comprises 16 residues. Per germline, CDR1 MDHEN and CDR2 SYDVKM. CDR3 DNA: TGTGCCAGCAGGGGGGTCCTAACTAGCGACCAAGAGACCCGGTACTTC. Translating gives CASRGVLTSDQETRYF. Complete variable domain (other parts from reference TRBV28 and TRBJ2-5): DVKVTQSSRYLVKRTGEKVFLECVQDMDHENMFWYRQDPGLGLRLIYFSYDVKMKEKGDIPEGYSVSREKKERFSLILESASTNQTSMYLCASRGVLTSDQETRYFGPGTRLLVL.

The chain is built from TRBV6-1 and TRBJ1-5; TRBD1 agrees at 7 bases. The CDR3 sequence is 15 residues long. In germline, CDR1 is MNHNS, CDR2 SASEGT. The V and J ends lost 6 bases and 3 bases, in that order; junction bases with no gene match: 8. CDR3 region: CASSRRDSFNQPQHF. In DNA form, the CDR3 reads TGTGCCAGCAGCAGGCGGGACAGCTTCAATCAGCCCCAGCATTTT.

Ten or more counts support this clonotype. The rearrangement uses TRBV6-1 and TRBJ2-1, with D perhaps TRBD2 (5 bases). The germline V gene has CDR1 MNHNS and CDR2 SASEGT. The CDR3 extends over 12 amino acids. The germline V and J ends were trimmed by 2 bases and 7 bases, with 6 bases remaining between them. The CDR3 DNA sequence: TGTGCCAGCAGTGAACTAGCAAATGAGCAGTTCTTC. Encoded protein: CASSELANEQFF.

Many counts were recorded for this clonotype. The chain has TRBV20-1 and TRBJ2-5; no reliable D call. This CDR3 has 15 residues. The V end lost 0 bases, the J end lost 1 base, and 12 bases lay between the germline ends. The germline V gene encodes CDR1 DFQATT and CDR2 SNEGSKA (reference sequence). The CDR3 DNA reads as TGCAGTGCTAGAGAATTCGGCGGAACCCAAGAGACCCAGTACTTC. Residues: CSAREFGGTQETQYF.

This clonotype was picked up many times. The chain couples TRBV19 to TRBJ1-4; a possible D gene is TRBD1 (6 bases). The CDR3 spans 14 residues. V was trimmed by 3 bases and J by 8 bases, leaving 13 bases between them. Germline V gene data show CDR1 as LNHDA and CDR2 as SQIVND (reference sequence). CDR3 residues: CASSIAGVNEKLFF. In DNA form, the CDR3 reads TGTGCCAGTAGTATTGCAGGGGTTAACGAAAAACTGTTTTTT.

This clonotype has at least ten counts. The J gene is TRBJ1-1, the V gene TRBV7-2; D might be TRBD1 (5 bases). Germline V lookup: CDR1 SGHTA, CDR2 FQGNSA. The CDR3 runs 11 residues. Trimming removed 3 bases from V and 11 bases from J, with 10 bases in between. The CDR3 DNA follows: TGTGCCAGCAGCTTCTCGGGGGTGGCTTTCTTT. Translation: CASSFSGVAFF.

This clonotype appeared many times. The chain joins TRBV19 to TRBJ2-1, with D possibly matching TRBD2 (6 bases). V lost 2 bases to trimming and J lost 4 bases, with 12 bases between them. This CDR3 is 15 amino acids long. CDR1 is LNHDA, CDR2 SQIVND, per germline (reference sequence). DNA for the CDR3: TGTGCCAGTAGTATAACCCCTAGCGCGTACAATGAGCAGTTCTTC. Encoded protein: CASSITPSAYNEQFF. The full variable domain, its missing parts supplied by reference TRBV19 and TRBJ2-1, is DGGITQSPKYLFRKEGQNVTLSCEQNLNHDAMYWYRQDPGQGLRLIYYSQIVNDFQKGDIAEGYSVSREKKESFPLTVTSAQKNPTAFYLCASSITPSAYNEQFFGPGTRLTVL.

This clonotype was seen more than once but under ten times. The junction does not match germline at one end; this may be a read error. This chain joins TRBV3-1 and TRBJ2-2; D gene uncertain. Per the germline V gene, CDR1 is LGHDT and CDR2 is YNNKEL (reference sequence). The CDR3 contains 17 residues. In nucleotides, the CDR3 is TGTGCCCGCAGCCAAGTTGGGTGGGCCGTGTTTTCCGGGGAGCTGTTTTTT. Residues: CARSQVGWAVFSGELFF.